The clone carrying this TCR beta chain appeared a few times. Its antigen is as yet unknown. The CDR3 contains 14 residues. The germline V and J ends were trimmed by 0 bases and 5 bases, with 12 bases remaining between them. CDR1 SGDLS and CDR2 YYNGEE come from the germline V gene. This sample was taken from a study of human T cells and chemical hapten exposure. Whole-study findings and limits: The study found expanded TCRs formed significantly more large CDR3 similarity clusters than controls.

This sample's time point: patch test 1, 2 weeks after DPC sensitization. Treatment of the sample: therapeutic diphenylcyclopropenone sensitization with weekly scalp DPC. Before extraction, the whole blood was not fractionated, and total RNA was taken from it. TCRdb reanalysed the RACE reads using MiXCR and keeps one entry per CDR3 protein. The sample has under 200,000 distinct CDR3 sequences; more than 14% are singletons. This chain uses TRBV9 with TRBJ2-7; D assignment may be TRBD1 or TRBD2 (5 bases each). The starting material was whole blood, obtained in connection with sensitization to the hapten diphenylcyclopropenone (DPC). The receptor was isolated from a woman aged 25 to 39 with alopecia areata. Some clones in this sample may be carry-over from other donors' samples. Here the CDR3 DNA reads TGTGCCAGCAGCGTAGGGGGCAGGGACCACGAGCAGTACTTC. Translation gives CASSVGGRDHEQYF.